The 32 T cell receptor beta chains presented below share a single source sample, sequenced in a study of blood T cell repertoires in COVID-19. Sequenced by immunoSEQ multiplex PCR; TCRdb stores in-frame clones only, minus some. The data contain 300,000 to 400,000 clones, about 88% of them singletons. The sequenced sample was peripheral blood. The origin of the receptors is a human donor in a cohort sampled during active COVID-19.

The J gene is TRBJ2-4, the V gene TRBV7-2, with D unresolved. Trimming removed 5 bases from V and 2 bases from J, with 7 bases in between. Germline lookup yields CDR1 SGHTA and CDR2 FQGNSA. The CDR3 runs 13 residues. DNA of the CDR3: TGTGCCAGCAGCCCCTTGTCCAAAAACATTCAGTACTTC. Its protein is CASSPLSKNIQYF.

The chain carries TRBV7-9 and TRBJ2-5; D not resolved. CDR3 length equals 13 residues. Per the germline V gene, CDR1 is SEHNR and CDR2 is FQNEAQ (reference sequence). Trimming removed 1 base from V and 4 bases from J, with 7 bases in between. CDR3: CASSLVVRETQYF. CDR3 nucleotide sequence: TGTGCCAGCAGCTTAGTTGTGCGAGAGACCCAGTACTTC. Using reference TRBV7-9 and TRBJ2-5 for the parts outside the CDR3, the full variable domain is DTGVSQNPRHKITKRGQNVTFRCDPISEHNRLYWYRQTLGQGPEFLTYFQNEAQLEKSRLLSDRFSAERPKGSFSTLEIQRTEQGDSAMYLCASSLVVRETQYFGPGTRLLVL.

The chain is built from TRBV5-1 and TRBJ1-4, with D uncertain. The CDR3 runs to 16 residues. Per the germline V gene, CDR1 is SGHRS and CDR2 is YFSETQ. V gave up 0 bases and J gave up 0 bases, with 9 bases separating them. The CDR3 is CASSLEVQATNEKLFF. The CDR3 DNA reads TGCGCCAGCAGCTTGGAGGTCCAGGCAACTAATGAAAAACTGTTTTTT. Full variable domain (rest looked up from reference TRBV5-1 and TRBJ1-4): KAGVTQTPRYLIKTRGQQVTLSCSPISGHRSVSWYQQTPGQGLQFLFEYFSETQRNKGNFPGRFSGRQFSNSRSEMNVSTLELGDSALYLCASSLEVQATNEKLFFGSGTQLSVL.

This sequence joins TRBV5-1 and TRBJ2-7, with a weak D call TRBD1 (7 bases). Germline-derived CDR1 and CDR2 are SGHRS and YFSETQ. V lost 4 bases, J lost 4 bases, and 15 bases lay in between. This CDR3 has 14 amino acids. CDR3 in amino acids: CASSGNRGGYEQYF. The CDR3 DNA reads TGCGCCAGCAGCGGGAACAGGGGAGGATACGAGCAGTACTTC.

The CDR3 sequence is CASSKKRDQGAGETQYF. CDR3 in DNA: TGTGCCAGCAGCAAAAAAAGGGACCAGGGGGCCGGAGAGACCCAGTACTTC. The chain combines TRBV21-1 with TRBJ2-5; TRBD1 reflects the table's D call only, with no check against the DNA. TRBV21-1 is termed a pseudogene. The CDR3 spans 17 residues.

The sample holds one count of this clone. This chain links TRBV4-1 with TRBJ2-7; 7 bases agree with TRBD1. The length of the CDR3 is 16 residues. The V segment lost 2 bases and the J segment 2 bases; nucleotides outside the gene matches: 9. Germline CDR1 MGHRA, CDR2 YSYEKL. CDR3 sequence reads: CASSQPKGGNPYEQYF. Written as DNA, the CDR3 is TGCGCCAGCAGCCAACCAAAAGGGGGCAATCCCTACGAGCAGTACTTC.

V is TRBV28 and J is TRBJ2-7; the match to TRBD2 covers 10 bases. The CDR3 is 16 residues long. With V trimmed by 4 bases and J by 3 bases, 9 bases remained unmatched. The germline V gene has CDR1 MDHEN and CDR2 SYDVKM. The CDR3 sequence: CASSSPSSGSFYEQYF. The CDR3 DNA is TGTGCCAGCAGTTCCCCTTCTAGCGGGAGCTTCTACGAGCAGTACTTC. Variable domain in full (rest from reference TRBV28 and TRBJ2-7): DVKVTQSSRYLVKRTGEKVFLECVQDMDHENMFWYRQDPGLGLRLIYFSYDVKMKEKGDIPEGYSVSREKKERFSLILESASTNQTSMYLCASSSPSSGSFYEQYFGPGTRLTVT.

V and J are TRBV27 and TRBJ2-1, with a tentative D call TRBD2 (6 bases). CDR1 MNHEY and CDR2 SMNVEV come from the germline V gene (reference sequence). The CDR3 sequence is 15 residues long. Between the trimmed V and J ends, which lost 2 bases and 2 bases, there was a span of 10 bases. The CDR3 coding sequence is TGTGCCAGCAGTTTAGGGGGGACTCCCTACAATGAGCAGTTCTTC. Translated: CASSLGGTPYNEQFF.

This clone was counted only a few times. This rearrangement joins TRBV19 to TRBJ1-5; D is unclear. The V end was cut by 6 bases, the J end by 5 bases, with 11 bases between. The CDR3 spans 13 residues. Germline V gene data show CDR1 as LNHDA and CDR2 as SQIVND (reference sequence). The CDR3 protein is CASSSLRDQPQHF. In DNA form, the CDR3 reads TGTGCCAGTAGCTCCCTGAGGGATCAGCCCCAGCATTTT.

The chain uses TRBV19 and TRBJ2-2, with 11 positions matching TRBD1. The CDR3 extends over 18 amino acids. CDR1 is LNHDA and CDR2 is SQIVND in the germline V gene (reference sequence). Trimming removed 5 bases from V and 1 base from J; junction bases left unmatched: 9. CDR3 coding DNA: TGTGCCAGTAGTCCGGACAGGGGGCCTCTCCGGAACACCGGGGAGCTGTTTTTT. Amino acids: CASSPDRGPLRNTGELFF.

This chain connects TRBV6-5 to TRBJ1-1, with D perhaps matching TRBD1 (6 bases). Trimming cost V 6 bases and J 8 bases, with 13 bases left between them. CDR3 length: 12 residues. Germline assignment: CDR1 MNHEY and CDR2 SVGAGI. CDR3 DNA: TGTGCCAGCAGACAGGGTATGAGAGAAGCTTTCTTT. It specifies CASRQGMREAFF.

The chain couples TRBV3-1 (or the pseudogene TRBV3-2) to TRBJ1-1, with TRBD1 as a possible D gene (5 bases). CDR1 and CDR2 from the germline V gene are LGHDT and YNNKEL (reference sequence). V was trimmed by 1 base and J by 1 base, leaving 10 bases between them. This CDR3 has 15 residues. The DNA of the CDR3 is TGTGCCAGCAGCCAAGCGGAGGGACCGAACACTGAAGCTTTCTTT. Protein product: CASSQAEGPNTEAFF.

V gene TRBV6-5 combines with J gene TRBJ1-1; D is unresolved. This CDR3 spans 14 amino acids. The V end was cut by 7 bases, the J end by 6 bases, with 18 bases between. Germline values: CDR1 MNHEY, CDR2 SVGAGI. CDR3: CASIRGSKTAEAFF. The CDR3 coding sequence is TGTGCCAGCATACGGGGATCGAAGACCGCTGAAGCTTTCTTT.

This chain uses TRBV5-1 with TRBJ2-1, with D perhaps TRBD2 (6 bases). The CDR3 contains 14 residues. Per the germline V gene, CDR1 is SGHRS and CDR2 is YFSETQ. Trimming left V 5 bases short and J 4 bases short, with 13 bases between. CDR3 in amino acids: CASRQEGPYNEQFF. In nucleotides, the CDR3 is TGCGCCAGCAGACAGGAGGGACCGTACAATGAGCAGTTCTTC. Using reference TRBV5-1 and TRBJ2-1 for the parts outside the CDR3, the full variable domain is KAGVTQTPRYLIKTRGQQVTLSCSPISGHRSVSWYQQTPGQGLQFLFEYFSETQRNKGNFPGRFSGRQFSNSRSEMNVSTLELGDSALYLCASRQEGPYNEQFFGPGTRLTVL.

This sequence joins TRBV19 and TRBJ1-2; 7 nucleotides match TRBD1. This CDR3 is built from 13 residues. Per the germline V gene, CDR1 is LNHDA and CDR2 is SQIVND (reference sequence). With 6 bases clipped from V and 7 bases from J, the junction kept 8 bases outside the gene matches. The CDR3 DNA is TGTGCCAGTAGACCAGGGACAGTTGGTGGCTACACCTTC. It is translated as CASRPGTVGGYTF.

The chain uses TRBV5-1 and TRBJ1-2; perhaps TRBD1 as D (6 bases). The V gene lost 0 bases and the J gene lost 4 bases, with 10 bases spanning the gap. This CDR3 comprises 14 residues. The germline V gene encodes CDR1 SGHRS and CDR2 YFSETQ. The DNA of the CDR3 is TGCGCCAGCAGCTTGGACAGGGTTGGCTATGGCTACACCTTC. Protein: CASSLDRVGYGYTF.

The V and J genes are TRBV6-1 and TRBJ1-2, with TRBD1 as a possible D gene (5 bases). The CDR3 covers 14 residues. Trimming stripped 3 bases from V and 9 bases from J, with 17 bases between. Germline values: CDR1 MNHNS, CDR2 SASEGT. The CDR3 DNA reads TGTGCCAGCAGTGAGACAAGACGGACACCCAGCTACACCTTC. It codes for CASSETRRTPSYTF.

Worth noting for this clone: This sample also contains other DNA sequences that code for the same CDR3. CDR3 in DNA: TGTGCCAGCAGTTTATCCAGCGGGGGCTACGAGCAGTACTTC. Its translation: CASSLSSGGYEQYF. The chain links TRBV27 to TRBJ2-7; 8 bases match TRBD2. The CDR3 covers 14 residues. V gave up 0 bases and J gave up 3 bases; unmatched junction bases: 1. The germline V gene has CDR1 MNHEY and CDR2 SMNVEV (reference sequence).

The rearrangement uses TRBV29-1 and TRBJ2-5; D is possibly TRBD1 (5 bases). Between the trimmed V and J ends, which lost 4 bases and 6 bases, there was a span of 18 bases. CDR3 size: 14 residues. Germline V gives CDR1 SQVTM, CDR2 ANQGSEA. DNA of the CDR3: TGCAGCGTTGCGGGCAGGGTGGATACGAAGACCCAGTACTTC. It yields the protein CSVAGRVDTKTQYF.

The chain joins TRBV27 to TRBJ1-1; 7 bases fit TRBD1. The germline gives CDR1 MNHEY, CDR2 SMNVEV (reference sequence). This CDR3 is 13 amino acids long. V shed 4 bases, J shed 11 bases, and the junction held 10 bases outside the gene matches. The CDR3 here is CASSSWTGMVAFF. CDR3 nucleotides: TGTGCCAGCAGTTCCTGGACAGGAATGGTGGCTTTCTTT.

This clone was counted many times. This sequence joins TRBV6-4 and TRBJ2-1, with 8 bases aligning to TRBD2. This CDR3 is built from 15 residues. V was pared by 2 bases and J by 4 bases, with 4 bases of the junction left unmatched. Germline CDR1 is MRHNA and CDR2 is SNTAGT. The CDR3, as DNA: TGTGCCAGCAGTGACAGTGCGGGGGGATACAATGAGCAGTTCTTC. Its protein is CASSDSAGGYNEQFF.

CDR3 coding DNA: TGTGCCAGCAGCTTAGTTGAAGGACAGGGAAGTGGCTACACCTTC. It translates to CASSLVEGQGSGYTF. This chain joins TRBV7-9 and TRBJ1-2, with 8 nucleotides matching TRBD1. This CDR3 comprises 15 residues. V was clipped by 1 base and J by 7 bases; unmatched bases: 8. The germline CDR1 and CDR2 sequences are SEHNR and FQNEAQ (reference sequence).

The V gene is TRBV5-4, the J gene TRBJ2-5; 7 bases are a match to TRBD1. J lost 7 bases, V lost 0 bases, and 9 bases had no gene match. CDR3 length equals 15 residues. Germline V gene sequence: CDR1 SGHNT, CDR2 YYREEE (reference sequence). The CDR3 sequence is CASSLAGQVRWTQYF. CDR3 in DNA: TGTGCCAGCAGCTTGGCCGGACAGGTCAGGTGGACCCAGTACTTC.

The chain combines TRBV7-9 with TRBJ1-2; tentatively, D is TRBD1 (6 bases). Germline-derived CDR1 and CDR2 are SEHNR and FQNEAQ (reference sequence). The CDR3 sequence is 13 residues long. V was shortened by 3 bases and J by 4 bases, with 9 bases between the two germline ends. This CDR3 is CASSFTGIYGYTF. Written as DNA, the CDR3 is TGTGCCAGCAGCTTCACAGGGATCTATGGCTACACCTTC. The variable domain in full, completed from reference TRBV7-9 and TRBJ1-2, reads DTGVSQNPRHKITKRGQNVTFRCDPISEHNRLYWYRQTLGQGPEFLTYFQNEAQLEKSRLLSDRFSAERPKGSFSTLEIQRTEQGDSAMYLCASSFTGIYGYTFGSGTRLTVV.

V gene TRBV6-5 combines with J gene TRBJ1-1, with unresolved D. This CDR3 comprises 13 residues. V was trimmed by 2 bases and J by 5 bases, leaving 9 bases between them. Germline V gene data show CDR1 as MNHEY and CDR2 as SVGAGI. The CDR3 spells CASSYAERTEAFF. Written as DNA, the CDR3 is TGTGCCAGCAGTTACGCCGAGCGGACTGAAGCTTTCTTT.

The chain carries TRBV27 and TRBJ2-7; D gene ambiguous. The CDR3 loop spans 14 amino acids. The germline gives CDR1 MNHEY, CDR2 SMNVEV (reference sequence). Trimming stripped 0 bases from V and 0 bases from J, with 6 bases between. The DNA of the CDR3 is TGTGCCAGCAGTTTATCCTTTAACTCCTACGAGCAGTACTTC. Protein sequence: CASSLSFNSYEQYF.

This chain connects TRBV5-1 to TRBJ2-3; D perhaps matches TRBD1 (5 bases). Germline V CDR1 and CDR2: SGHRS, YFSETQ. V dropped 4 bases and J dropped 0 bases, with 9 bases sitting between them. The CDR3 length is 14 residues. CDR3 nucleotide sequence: TGCGCCAGCAGCCCAGGGATTAGCACAGATACGCAGTATTTT. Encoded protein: CASSPGISTDTQYF.

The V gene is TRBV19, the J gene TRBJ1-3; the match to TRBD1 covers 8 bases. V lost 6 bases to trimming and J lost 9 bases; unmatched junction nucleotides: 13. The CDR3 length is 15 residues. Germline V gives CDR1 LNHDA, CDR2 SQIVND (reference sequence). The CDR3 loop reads CASRSPTGARGTIYF. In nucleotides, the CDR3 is TGTGCCAGTAGGTCCCCGACAGGGGCTAGAGGCACCATATATTTT.

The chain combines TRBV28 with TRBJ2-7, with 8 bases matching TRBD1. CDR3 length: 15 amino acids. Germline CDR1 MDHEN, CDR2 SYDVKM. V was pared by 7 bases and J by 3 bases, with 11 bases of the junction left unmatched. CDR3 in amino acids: CASMGTRTGFYEQYF. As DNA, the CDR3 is TGTGCCAGCATGGGGACGCGGACAGGGTTCTACGAGCAGTACTTC.

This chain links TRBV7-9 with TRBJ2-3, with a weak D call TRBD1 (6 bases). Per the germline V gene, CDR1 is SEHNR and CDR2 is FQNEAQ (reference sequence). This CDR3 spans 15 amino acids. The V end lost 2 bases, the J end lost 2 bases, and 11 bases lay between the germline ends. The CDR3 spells CASSLLQGPTDTQYF. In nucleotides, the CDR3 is TGTGCCAGCAGCTTATTACAGGGACCCACAGATACGCAGTATTTT. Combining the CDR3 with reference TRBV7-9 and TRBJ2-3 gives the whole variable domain DTGVSQNPRHKITKRGQNVTFRCDPISEHNRLYWYRQTLGQGPEFLTYFQNEAQLEKSRLLSDRFSAERPKGSFSTLEIQRTEQGDSAMYLCASSLLQGPTDTQYFGPGTRLTVL.

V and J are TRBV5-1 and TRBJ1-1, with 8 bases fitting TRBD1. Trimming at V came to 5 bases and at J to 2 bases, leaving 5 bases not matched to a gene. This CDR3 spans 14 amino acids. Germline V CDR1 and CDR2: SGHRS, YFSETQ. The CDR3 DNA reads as TGCGCCAGCAGGACAGGGGTAGCAAACACTGAAGCTTTCTTT. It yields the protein CASRTGVANTEAFF.

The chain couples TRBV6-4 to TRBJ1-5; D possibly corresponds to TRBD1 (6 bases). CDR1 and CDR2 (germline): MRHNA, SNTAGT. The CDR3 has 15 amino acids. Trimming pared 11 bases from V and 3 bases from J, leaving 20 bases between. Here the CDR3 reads CAAGVGDVDNQPQHF. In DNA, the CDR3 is TGTGCCGCAGGGGTGGGGGATGTCGACAATCAGCCCCAGCATTTT.